The next 8 T cell receptor beta chains were all read from a single sample in a study of PD-1 blockade in classical Hodgkin lymphoma. TCRdb's table, derived via immunoSEQ multiplex PCR, lists solely in-frame clones and lacks some. Of thousands of clones listed, about 88% are singletons. Every patient experienced relapse after autologous stem cell transplantation, and brentuximab vedotin exposure varied. This specimen was peripheral blood mononuclear cells (PBMCs), taken at baseline. Receptor source: a human donor with classical Hodgkin lymphoma.

CDR3 nucleotide sequence: TGTGCCAGCAGTTACCGGGGGCGCTTATACGAGCAGTACTTC. Its protein product is CASSYRGRLYEQYF. The chain links TRBV6-5 to TRBJ2-7; either TRBD1 or TRBD2 may fit D (6 bases each). CDR1 and CDR2 from the germline V gene are MNHEY and SVGAGI. This CDR3 has 14 residues. V shed 2 bases and J shed 4 bases, with 12 bases lying between them.

This sequence joins TRBV27 and TRBJ2-5, with D possibly TRBD2 on 6 matching bases. CDR1 MNHEY and CDR2 SMNVEV come from the germline V gene (reference sequence). The CDR3 extends over 13 amino acids. V was shortened by 6 bases and J by 4 bases, with 12 bases between the two germline ends. In nucleotides, the CDR3 is TGTGCCAGCAGCCCATCCGGGAGAGAGACCCAGTACTTC. It encodes CASSPSGRETQYF.

V usage is TRBV6-1 and J usage is TRBJ2-3; D not certain. This CDR3 comprises 12 residues. V shed 8 bases and J shed 2 bases, with 8 bases lying between them. The germline CDR1 and CDR2 sequences are MNHNS and SASEGT. CDR3 coding DNA: TGTGCCAGCGCAGAGTACACAGATACGCAGTATTTT. Translation gives CASAEYTDTQYF.

The rearrangement joins TRBV2 to TRBJ1-6, with D unresolved. Trimming cost V 2 bases and J 17 bases, with 10 bases left between them. There are 11 residues in the CDR3. The germline gives CDR1 SNHLY, CDR2 FYNNEI. CDR3: CASSEMAKVHF. The CDR3, as DNA: TGTGCCAGCAGTGAAATGGCTAAGGTCCACTTT.

This chain links TRBV27 with TRBJ2-7; 8 nucleotides match TRBD1. In germline, CDR1 is MNHEY, CDR2 SMNVEV (reference sequence). With 5 bases clipped from V and 0 bases from J, the junction kept 3 bases outside the gene matches. CDR3 size: 14 residues. The CDR3 region is CASSHRGASYEQYF. Written as DNA, the CDR3 is TGTGCCAGCAGTCACAGGGGGGCCTCCTACGAGCAGTACTTC.

The genes are TRBV10-3 and TRBJ1-2; D possibly corresponds to TRBD1 (5 bases). V was shortened by 2 bases and J by 4 bases, with 8 bases between the two germline ends. Germline CDR1 reads ENHRY; CDR2 reads SYGVKD. The CDR3 runs to 13 residues. As DNA, the CDR3 is TGTGCCATCAGTGAGGGGGCTTCCTATGGCTACACCTTC. The encoded protein is CAISEGASYGYTF.

The rearrangement joins TRBV6-6 to TRBJ2-7; D ambiguous. The V end lost 6 bases, the J end lost 3 bases, and 9 bases lay between the germline ends. CDR1 MNHNY and CDR2 SVGAGI come from the germline V gene (reference sequence). This CDR3 has 12 residues. CDR3 DNA: TGTGCCAGCAGAGACGACCGCTACGAGCAGTACTTC. Its protein product is CASRDDRYEQYF.

The rearrangement joins TRBV27 to TRBJ1-1; D call uncertain. Trimming left V 3 bases short and J 3 bases short, with 8 bases between. The CDR3 totals 13 residues. CDR1 is MNHEY, CDR2 SMNVEV, per germline (reference sequence). CDR3 sequence reads: CASSFPPYTEAFF. Here the CDR3 DNA reads TGTGCCAGCAGTTTTCCCCCCTACACTGAAGCTTTCTTT.